This T cell receptor beta chain was found in a study of CD8+CD57+ T cells in acquired aplastic anemia. Study-wide points: Patient and control CD8+ Simpson's diversity was not significantly different.

In this sample, this clonotype turned up many times. Its antigen remains unknown. All patients picked for sequencing had shown, by flow cytometry, an expansion of CD8+CD57+ cells. With no exception, the patients had severe acquired aplastic anemia. All patients were therapy-naive when blood was sampled. The V end was cut by 5 bases, the J end by 4 bases, with 17 bases between. The germline gives CDR1 SQVTM, CDR2 ANQGSEA. The CDR3 contains 14 residues. For CDR3 and TCR beta VDJ profiling, genomic DNA was the template used. TCRdb re-analysed the reads in MiXCR, keeping a single row per CDR3 protein. This sample has just over 450,000 distinct CDR3 sequences, with around 33% found just once.

The specimen was sorted CD4+, CD8+, or CD8+CD57+ T cells (not recorded which) from PBMCs. The chain joins TRBV29-1 to TRBJ1-1, with D perhaps TRBD1 (5 bases). This clonotype originated in a human donor with aplastic anemia. The CDR3 nucleotides are TGCAGCGTTTCTCAAGGGGCAGTTAGCACTGAAGCTTTCTTT. Amino acids: CSVSQGAVSTEAFF.